This T cell receptor beta chain was identified during a study of T cell responses to AZD1222 COVID-19 vaccine. Study conclusions and caveats: Among AZD1222 vaccinees, only five or six were seropositive at baseline. Most donors were white British, females outnumbered males, and clonal diversity was possibly underestimated. Across spike, vaccine-associated CD4 TCRs were found, dominant at 160-218 and 743-854.

This CDR3 contains 16 residues. V shed 1 base and J shed 4 bases, with 13 bases lying between them. Per the germline V gene, CDR1 is KGHSY and CDR2 is FQNENV. Method: immunoSEQ multiplex PCR; TCRdb's copy keeps in-frame clones and lacks some. Altogether around 140,000 clones are present, more than 75% being singletons, with the ten largest covering approximately 0.98%. A remark on this clone: The antigen remains undetermined.

Second-dose recipients at about 4 or about 12 weeks were treated as one pooled group. Sample: peripheral blood, taken 28 days after the second AZD1222 dose. The receptor comes from an adult who received the AZD1222 COVID-19 vaccine. The gene calls are TRBV16 and TRBJ2-2; D is undetermined. The CDR3 is CASSQWRTAGTGELFF. The CDR3 DNA reads TGTGCCAGCAGCCAATGGCGGACGGCCGGCACCGGGGAGCTGTTTTTT.